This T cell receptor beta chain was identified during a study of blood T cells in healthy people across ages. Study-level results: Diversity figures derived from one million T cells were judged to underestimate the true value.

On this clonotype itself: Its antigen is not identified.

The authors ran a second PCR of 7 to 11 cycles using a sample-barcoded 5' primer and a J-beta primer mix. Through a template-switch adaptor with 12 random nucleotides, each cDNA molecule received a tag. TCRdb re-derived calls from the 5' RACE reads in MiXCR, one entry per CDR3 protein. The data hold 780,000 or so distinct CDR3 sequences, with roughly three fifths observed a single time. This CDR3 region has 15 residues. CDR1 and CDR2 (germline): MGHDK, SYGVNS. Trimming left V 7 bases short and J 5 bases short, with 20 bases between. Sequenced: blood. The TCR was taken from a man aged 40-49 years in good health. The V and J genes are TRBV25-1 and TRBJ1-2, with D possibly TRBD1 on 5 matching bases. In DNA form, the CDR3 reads TGTGCCAGCACCGCCTCAGGGAGGGGATCTTATGGCTACACCTTC. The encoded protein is CASTASGRGSYGYTF.